The 18 T cell receptor beta chains below all came from one sample that was sequenced in a study of beta chain features in type 1 diabetes. Study conclusions and caveats: Significant though moderate, a shortening of TCRB CDR3s appeared in all four CD4+ subsets of Type 1 diabetes patients.

These receptors have no identified antigens. Expressed TCRB transcripts got sequenced, as all isolated RNA was reverse transcribed. The repertoire was sequenced with immunoSEQ multiplex PCR; TCRdb's copy has only in-frame clones and lacks some. The sample includes 600,000 or so clones, roughly 12% of them seen just once. The sequenced sample was naive CD4+ T cells from blood. The receptors stem from a young man with type 1 diabetes.

This clone has only a few counts. This chain joins TRBV7-2 and TRBJ2-2; D gene uncertain. Germline assignment: CDR1 SGHTA and CDR2 FQGNSA. This CDR3 region has 14 residues. With 2 bases removed from V and 0 bases from J, the gap between germline ends came to 4 bases. The CDR3, as DNA: TGTGCCAGCAGCTTAAACCCGAACACCGGGGAGCTGTTTTTT. Protein product: CASSLNPNTGELFF. The whole variable domain, remainder taken from reference TRBV7-2 and TRBJ2-2, is GAGVSQSPSNKVTEKGKDVELRCDPISGHTALYWYRQSLGQGLEFLIYFQGNSAPDKSGLPSDRFSAERTGGSVSTLTIQRTQQEDSAVYLCASSLNPNTGELFFGEGSRLTVL.

This chain links TRBV25-1 with TRBJ2-2, with a tentative D call TRBD1 (5 bases). There are 13 residues in the CDR3. Per germline, CDR1 MGHDK and CDR2 SYGVNS. V shed 8 bases and J shed 1 base, with 8 bases lying between them. The CDR3 reads CASLTGNTGELFF. The CDR3 DNA sequence: TGTGCCAGCCTCACAGGGAACACCGGGGAGCTGTTTTTT. Combining the CDR3 with reference TRBV25-1 and TRBJ2-2 gives the whole variable domain EADIYQTPRYLVIGTGKKITLECSQTMGHDKMYWYQQDPGMELHLIHYSYGVNSTEKGDLSSESTVSRIRTEHFPLTLESARPSHTSQYLCASLTGNTGELFFGEGSRLTVL.

The rearrangement links TRBV2 to TRBJ1-4, with D hard to call. CDR1 SNHLY and CDR2 FYNNEI come from the germline V gene. The CDR3 runs 14 residues. The V and J ends lost 1 base and 5 bases respectively, with 8 bases between them. CDR3 sequence reads: CASSEGVLNEKLFF. CDR3 DNA sequence: TGTGCCAGCAGTGAAGGGGTACTGAATGAAAAACTGTTTTTT.

As to this clone: This CDR3 is also generated by other DNA sequences in the sample. The chain carries TRBV11-2 and TRBJ2-5; D might be TRBD1 or TRBD2, each matching 6 bases. This CDR3 is built from 14 residues. Germline V gene sequence: CDR1 SGHAT, CDR2 FQNNGV. V was cut by 1 base and J by 5 bases, with 11 bases left in between. CDR3 nucleotides: TGTGCCAGCAGCTTAGGGGGGGCCGGGGAGACCCAGTACTTC. Protein: CASSLGGAGETQYF.

The V call is TRBV12-5, the J call TRBJ1-1; 8 bases align to TRBD1. The CDR3 spans 14 residues. Germline CDR1 and CDR2: LGHNT and FRNRAP. Trimming cost V 7 bases and J 1 base; bases outside gene matches: 5. The CDR3 DNA reads TGTGCTAGTGCCCAGGACAGGGCGAACACTGAAGCTTTCTTT. As protein: CASAQDRANTEAFF.

The genes are TRBV28 and TRBJ2-5, with TRBD1 identical over 8 bases. The CDR3 spans 15 residues. Germline CDR1 and CDR2: MDHEN and SYDVKM. With V trimmed by 2 bases and J by 3 bases, 5 bases remained unmatched. The chain's CDR3 is CASSLRRGREETQYF. The CDR3 DNA sequence: TGTGCCAGCAGTTTACGCAGGGGGCGCGAAGAGACCCAGTACTTC.

The V call is TRBV4-3, the J call TRBJ2-7; 9 bases map to TRBD2. Trimming cost V 3 bases and J 2 bases; bases outside gene matches: 8. Germline V gene data show CDR1 as LGHNA and CDR2 as YSLEER. This CDR3 has 16 residues. DNA of the CDR3: TGCGCCAGCAGCCACAACCGAGCGGGGGGACCCTACGAGCAGTACTTC. This gives the protein CASSHNRAGGPYEQYF.

This clone was seen more than once but under ten times. The V call is TRBV5-1, the J call TRBJ1-1, with D possibly TRBD1 on 5 matching bases. Trimming stripped 0 bases from V and 3 bases from J, with 9 bases between. This CDR3 comprises 14 residues. The germline CDR1 and CDR2 sequences are SGHRS and YFSETQ. This CDR3 is CASSLGRADTEAFF. In DNA, the CDR3 is TGCGCCAGCAGCTTGGGCAGGGCTGACACTGAAGCTTTCTTT.

This clone was counted between two and nine times. The chain carries TRBV11-3 and TRBJ2-1; D tentatively reads TRBD1 or TRBD2 (6 bases each). Trimming cost V 0 bases and J 9 bases, with 18 bases left between them. The germline V gene encodes CDR1 SGHNT and CDR2 YENEEA. The CDR3 length is 16 residues. CDR3 residues: CASSLDAPNGGGEQFF. The CDR3, as DNA: TGTGCCAGCAGCTTAGATGCCCCCAACGGGGGCGGTGAGCAGTTCTTC. Based on the CDR3 plus reference TRBV11-3 and TRBJ2-1, the full variable domain is EAGVVQSPRYKIIEKKQPVAFWCNPISGHNTLYWYLQNLGQGPELLIRYENEEAVDDSQLPKDRFSAERLKGVDSTLKIQPAELGDSAVYLCASSLDAPNGGGEQFFGPGTRLTVL.

This chain joins TRBV29-1 and TRBJ1-1, with TRBD1 matching 7 bases. CDR1 and CDR2 from the germline V gene are SQVTM and ANQGSEA. The CDR3 totals 11 residues. Trimming cost V 7 bases and J 4 bases; bases outside gene matches: 3. Here the CDR3 DNA reads TGCAGCGCCCACAGGGGCACTGAAGCTTTCTTT. This codes for CSAHRGTEAFF.

This clone was detected a few times. This sequence joins TRBV14 and TRBJ1-2, with TRBD1 matching over 8 bases. The CDR3 is 14 residues long. The germline V gene has CDR1 SGHDN and CDR2 FVKESK. V shed 4 bases, J shed 6 bases, and the junction held 7 bases outside the gene matches. The CDR3 DNA is TGTGCCAGCAGCCCAGGGGGCCCGGGGCATGGCTACACCTTC. Translating gives CASSPGGPGHGYTF.

This clone was seen a few times. CDR3 DNA: TGTGCCAGCAGCGCCCGGGTCGCCCCCAATGAGCAGTTCTTC. It specifies CASSARVAPNEQFF. This chain uses TRBV11-3 with TRBJ2-1; D gene ambiguous. Trimming stripped 5 bases from V and 6 bases from J, with 14 bases between. Germline values: CDR1 SGHNT, CDR2 YENEEA. The CDR3 is 14 amino acids.

The sample holds a few counts of this clone. The chain recombines TRBV11-1 with TRBJ2-6; 9 nucleotides align to TRBD1. There are 18 residues in the CDR3. The germline gives CDR1 SGHAT, CDR2 FQDESV (reference sequence). V was clipped by 8 bases and J by 1 base; unmatched bases: 12. The CDR3 protein is CASGRGDRETSGANVLTF. Written as DNA, the CDR3 is TGTGCCAGCGGCCGGGGGGACAGGGAGACTTCTGGGGCCAACGTCCTGACTTTC. Combining the CDR3 with reference TRBV11-1 and TRBJ2-6 gives the whole variable domain EAEVAQSPRYKITEKSQAVAFWCDPISGHATLYWYRQILGQGPELLVQFQDESVVDDSQLPKDRFSAERLKGVDSTLKIQPAELGDSAMYLCASGRGDRETSGANVLTFGAGSRLTVL.

The sample holds a few counts of this clone. The chain carries TRBV28 and TRBJ2-7, with 8 bases identical to TRBD1. The germline V gene encodes CDR1 MDHEN and CDR2 SYDVKM. V trimming: 8 bases; J trimming: 4 bases; junction bases outside the gene matches: 10. The CDR3 totals 14 residues. The CDR3 reads CASAGQGLGYEQYF. CDR3 DNA sequence: TGTGCCAGCGCCGGACAGGGTTTGGGGTACGAGCAGTACTTC.

The V gene is TRBV10-3, the J gene TRBJ1-2, with D possibly TRBD1 on 6 matching bases. Germline V gene sequence: CDR1 ENHRY, CDR2 SYGVKD. The CDR3 sequence is 14 residues long. V shed 2 bases and J shed 4 bases, with 11 bases lying between them. The CDR3 loop is CAISERGPSYGYTF. The CDR3, as DNA: TGTGCCATCAGTGAGCGGGGGCCCTCCTATGGCTACACCTTC.

The chain combines TRBV10-3 with TRBJ1-5, with 7 bases lining up with TRBD1. J gave up 3 bases and V 3 bases, and 2 bases lay outside the gene matches. Germline assignment: CDR1 ENHRY and CDR2 SYGVKD. This CDR3 contains 14 residues. The CDR3 sequence is CAISETGDNQPQHF. CDR3 sequence (DNA): TGTGCCATCAGTGAAACAGGGGACAATCAGCCCCAGCATTTT.

This clone was counted a few times. The chain couples TRBV6-5 to TRBJ2-7; the D call may be TRBD1 or TRBD2 (5 bases each). The CDR3 consists of 15 residues. CDR1 MNHEY and CDR2 SVGAGI come from the germline V gene. V lost 0 bases and J lost 4, with 13 bases in between. The CDR3 protein is CASSYSQGRGYEQYF. The CDR3 DNA reads TGTGCCAGCAGTTACTCGCAGGGACGGGGATACGAGCAGTACTTC.

This chain joins TRBV6-1 and TRBJ2-2, with D possibly matching TRBD1 (6 bases). Germline V gene data show CDR1 as MNHNS and CDR2 as SASEGT. The CDR3 loop spans 15 amino acids. V lost 4 bases and J 1 base, leaving 10 bases between the germline ends. CDR3 DNA: TGTGCCAGCAGTGGGGGACACGAGAACACCGGGGAGCTGTTTTTT. This gives the protein CASSGGHENTGELFF.